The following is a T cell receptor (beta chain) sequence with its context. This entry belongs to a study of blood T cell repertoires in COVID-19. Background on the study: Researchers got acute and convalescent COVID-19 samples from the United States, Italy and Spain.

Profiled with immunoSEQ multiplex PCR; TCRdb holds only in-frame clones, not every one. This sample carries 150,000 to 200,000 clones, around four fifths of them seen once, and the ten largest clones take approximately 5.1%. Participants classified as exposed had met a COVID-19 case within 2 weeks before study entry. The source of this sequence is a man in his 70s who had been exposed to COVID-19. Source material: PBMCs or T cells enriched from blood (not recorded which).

The CDR3, as DNA: TGTGCCAGCAGGTGGCCGGGACAGGGGGCAGATACGCAGTATTTT. Its translation: CASRWPGQGADTQYF. The rearrangement uses TRBV5-6 and TRBJ2-3; 11 nucleotides match TRBD1. V shed 5 bases, J shed 4 bases, and the junction held 6 bases outside the gene matches. The CDR3 spans 15 residues. The germline gives CDR1 SGHDT, CDR2 YYEEEE. Looking up the rest from reference TRBV5-6 and TRBJ2-3 gives the full variable domain: DAGVTQSPTHLIKTRGQQVTLRCSPKSGHDTVSWYQQALGQGPQFIFQYYEEEERQRGNFPDRFSGHQFPNYSSELNVNALLLGDSALYLCASRWPGQGADTQYFGPGTRLTVL.